The 21 T cell receptor beta chains listed next were all sequenced from one sample in a study of Graves' ophthalmopathy and Graves' hyperthyroidism. Amplification targeted the TCR beta CDR3 regions, with RNA transcripts as the source material. First-round RT-PCR employed HTBI primers, with a second-round multiplex PCR after it. TCRdb independently ran MiXCR on the multiplex PCR reads; one entry per CDR3 protein. This sample yields hundreds of thousands of distinct CDR3 sequences, of which approximately 42% are seen a single time; around half belongs to the top ten. Sample: peripheral blood. These receptors came from an adult man with Graves' ophthalmopathy.

V is TRBV24-1 and J is TRBJ2-3; 8 bases are shared with TRBD1. The CDR3 totals 16 residues. Germline V gene data show CDR1 as KGHDR and CDR2 as SFDVKD. Trimming at V came to 2 bases and at J to 2 bases, leaving 5 bases not matched to a gene. CDR3 in DNA: TGTGCCACCAGTGATTATCGACAGGGGACCACAGATACGCAGTATTTT. Protein product: CATSDYRQGTTDTQYF.

This clonotype was seen a few times. This chain links TRBV6-5 with TRBJ1-1; the D gene is possibly TRBD1 (6 bases). Germline CDR1 reads MNHEY; CDR2 reads SVGAGI. This CDR3 has 14 amino acids. The germline V and J ends were trimmed by 6 bases and 5 bases, with 16 bases remaining between them. The CDR3 nucleotides read TGTGCCAGCAGGGATCTACAGGGAAGGACTGAAGCTTTCTTT. It encodes CASRDLQGRTEAFF.

The chain's CDR3 is CASSSATYQQFF. The CDR3 nucleotides read TGTGCCAGCAGCTCCGCGACTTACCAGCAGTTCTTC. The V and J genes are TRBV7-2 and TRBJ2-5; D is ambiguous. Near its end, the DNA agrees better with TRBJ2-1, so the J call may be wrong. The germline CDR1 and CDR2 sequences are SGHTA and FQGNSA. The CDR3 length is 12 residues.

The V and J genes are TRBV5-4 and TRBJ2-5; 10 positions agree with TRBD2. Germline V gene sequence: CDR1 SGHNT, CDR2 YYREEE (reference sequence). This CDR3 spans 15 amino acids. The V segment lost 0 bases and the J segment 4 bases; nucleotides outside the gene matches: 3. The CDR3 coding sequence is TGTGCCAGCAGCTTGGCCCTAGCGGGGGCAGAGACCCAGTACTTC. Protein sequence: CASSLALAGAETQYF.

The chain has TRBV9 and TRBJ1-6; D not resolved. V was cut by 4 bases and J by 8 bases, with 16 bases left in between. This CDR3 has 15 amino acids. Germline V gene data show CDR1 as SGDLS and CDR2 as YYNGEE. The CDR3 loop reads CASSWSAGAYSPLHF. The CDR3 DNA follows: TGTGCCAGCAGCTGGTCCGCAGGCGCCTATTCACCCCTCCACTTT.

The rearrangement uses TRBV10-3 and TRBJ2-5; 8 bases fit TRBD1. Trimming at V came to 10 bases and at J to 4 bases, leaving 14 bases not matched to a gene. The CDR3 covers 15 residues. Germline CDR1 ENHRY, CDR2 SYGVKD. CDR3 bases: TGTGCCAGCAGACCGCATTCAGGGGGCGGAGAGACCCAGTACTTC. This translates into CASRPHSGGGETQYF.

This clonotype appeared a few times. This chain uses TRBV7-3 with TRBJ1-2; 9 bases are shared with TRBD1. With 5 bases clipped from V and 8 bases from J, the junction kept 12 bases outside the gene matches. CDR3 length: 15 amino acids. CDR1 SGHTA and CDR2 FQGTGA come from the germline V gene. CDR3 coding DNA: TGTGCCAGCAGCCCAGGGGGACAGGGTAGCCGGGGCTACACCTTC. Its translation is CASSPGGQGSRGYTF.

V and J are TRBV9 and TRBJ2-7; 7 bases agree with TRBD1. The V gene end was trimmed by 4 bases and the J gene end by 0 bases; junction bases not matched to a gene: 1. In germline, CDR1 is SGDLS, CDR2 YYNGEE. This CDR3 contains 13 residues. CDR3 protein: CASSHRGSYEQYF. CDR3 DNA sequence: TGTGCCAGCAGCCACAGGGGCTCCTACGAGCAGTACTTC.

This clonotype was observed at least ten times. V usage is TRBV15 and J usage is TRBJ1-1; tentatively, D is TRBD1 (5 bases). Germline CDR1 LNHNV, CDR2 YYDKDF (reference sequence). The V end was cut by 1 base, the J end by 7 bases, with 13 bases between. This CDR3 has 14 amino acids. DNA of the CDR3: TGTGCCACCAGCAGAGGTCGGGGGGGGGATGAAGCTTTCTTT. This translates into CATSRGRGGDEAFF.

This clonotype appeared a few times. V is TRBV2 and J is TRBJ2-7; D is unclear. The CDR3 has 13 residues. The V and J ends lost 5 bases and 6 bases respectively, with 14 bases between them. In germline, CDR1 is SNHLY, CDR2 FYNNEI. The CDR3 region has the DNA TGTGCCAGCAGTTTCTTGCAACTGGGCGAGCAGTACTTC. Protein sequence: CASSFLQLGEQYF.

In this sample, this clonotype turned up a few times. The chain recombines TRBV7-9 with TRBJ1-3; no firm D call. Germline V gene sequence: CDR1 SEHNR, CDR2 FQNEAQ (reference sequence). Trimming took off 10 bases at V and 0 bases at J, with 19 bases between the two ends. CDR3 size: 16 residues. The CDR3 protein is CAIKGKEGLSGNTIYF. The DNA of the CDR3 is TGTGCCATAAAAGGGAAGGAAGGACTCTCTGGAAACACCATATATTTT.

The V and J genes are TRBV7-9 and TRBJ2-7, with 11 positions matching TRBD2. Looked up from germline, CDR1 is SEHNR and CDR2 is FQNEAQ (reference sequence). J was trimmed by 0 bases and V by 6 bases; bases with no gene match: 10. The length of the CDR3 is 17 residues. CDR3: CASSYSTGLAASYEQYF. CDR3 sequence (DNA): TGTGCCAGCAGTTATTCGACGGGACTAGCGGCCTCCTACGAGCAGTACTTC.

This chain links TRBV7-9 with TRBJ2-6; TRBD2 is a possible D gene (5 bases). This CDR3 is 17 amino acids long. CDR1 is SEHNR, CDR2 FQNEAQ, per germline (reference sequence). V was shortened by 5 bases and J by 0 bases, with 14 bases between the two germline ends. The CDR3 region has the DNA TGTGCCAGCAGCCGACCCCAACGGGGCTCTGGGGCCAACGTCCTGACTTTC. This encodes CASSRPQRGSGANVLTF.

The rearrangement joins TRBV3-1 to TRBJ2-2; D is ambiguous. V was trimmed by 1 base and J by 3 bases, leaving 6 bases between them. The CDR3 has 14 amino acids. CDR1 is LGHDT and CDR2 is YNNKEL in the germline V gene (reference sequence). As DNA, the CDR3 is TGTGCCAGCAGCCAAGTCGGGTACACCGGGGAGCTGTTTTTT. Protein: CASSQVGYTGELFF.

The chain is built from TRBV20-1 and TRBJ1-4, with unresolved D. CDR3 length: 13 residues. From germline, CDR1 is DFQATT and CDR2 SNEGSKA (reference sequence). Trimming removed 6 bases at V and 3 bases at J, with 11 bases between. This CDR3 reads CSAMGRSNEKLFF. The CDR3 DNA sequence: TGCAGTGCCATGGGGAGATCTAATGAAAAACTGTTTTTT.

This clonotype was seen a few times. This rearrangement joins TRBV13 to TRBJ2-5; 7 nucleotides agree with TRBD1. Unmatched junction bases numbered 11, after V lost 5 bases and J lost 2 bases. CDR3 size: 16 residues. The V gene's germline CDR1 is PRHDT and CDR2 FYEKMQ (reference sequence). The chain's CDR3 is CASSGRPGTAQETQYF. The DNA for the CDR3 is TGTGCCAGCAGCGGACGCCCCGGGACAGCTCAAGAGACCCAGTACTTC.

The genes are TRBV20-1 and TRBJ1-3; TRBD1 is a possible D gene (5 bases). Germline V CDR1 and CDR2: DFQATT, SNEGSKA (reference sequence). There are 13 residues in the CDR3. Trimming left V 6 bases short and J 2 bases short, with 11 bases between. CDR3 sequence: CSALAGPGNTIYF. For the CDR3, the DNA is TGCAGTGCGTTAGCGGGGCCTGGAAACACCATATATTTT.

This chain joins TRBV7-9 and TRBJ1-1; TRBD1 is a possible D gene (5 bases). CDR3 length equals 16 residues. The germline V and J ends were trimmed by 2 bases and 5 bases, with 18 bases remaining between them. Germline lookup yields CDR1 SEHNR and CDR2 FQNEAQ (reference sequence). This CDR3 is CASSLPDTPGMTEAFF. As DNA, the CDR3 is TGTGCCAGCAGCTTACCGGACACGCCGGGAATGACTGAAGCTTTCTTT.

This chain joins TRBV10-3 and TRBJ2-5; either TRBD1 or TRBD2 may supply D (5 bases each). CDR1 is ENHRY, CDR2 SYGVKD, per germline. CDR3 length equals 13 residues. The V gene lost 10 bases and the J gene lost 1 base, with 13 bases spanning the gap. CDR3 sequence (DNA): TGTGCCAGGGGACCGGGACCCCAAGAGACCCAGTACTTC. This codes for CARGPGPQETQYF.

The chain uses TRBV2 and TRBJ1-5; 9 positions match TRBD1. Looked up from germline, CDR1 is SNHLY and CDR2 is FYNNEI. Germline trimming cut 6 bases from V and 0 bases from J; bases unmatched to any gene: 6. The length of the CDR3 is 16 residues. The CDR3 protein is CASRPDRGHSNQPQHF. The CDR3 nucleotides are TGTGCCAGCAGACCGGACAGGGGACATAGCAATCAGCCCCAGCATTTT.

The chain combines TRBV5-4 with TRBJ2-7; 12 nucleotides agree with TRBD1. The CDR3 consists of 14 residues. V shed 4 bases, J shed 6 bases, and the junction held 5 bases outside the gene matches. Per germline, CDR1 SGHNT and CDR2 YYREEE (reference sequence). The CDR3 sequence is CASSRDRGPLEQYF. The CDR3 region has the DNA TGTGCCAGCAGCCGGGACAGGGGGCCTCTCGAGCAGTACTTC.